One sample yielded the 22 T cell receptor beta chains listed below, sequenced in a study of Graves' ophthalmopathy and Graves' hyperthyroidism. RNA served as the template for amplifying TCR beta CDR3 regions. After a first-round RT-PCR with HTBI primers, a second-round multiplex PCR was run. TCRdb called the multiplex PCR reads again in MiXCR, with one record for every CDR3 protein. The sample comprises about half a million distinct CDR3 sequences, approximately 15% of which are singletons, and more than 8.5% rests with the top ten. Material for sequencing was blood. Receptors originate from a woman in her 30s with Graves' ophthalmopathy.

This clonotype was recorded at least ten times. The J gene is TRBJ2-3, the V gene TRBV11-1; 8 nucleotides match TRBD2. After removal of 5 bases from V and 1 base from J, the junction contained 8 bases not matched to a gene. The CDR3 contains 16 residues. Germline CDR1 is SGHAT and CDR2 is FQDESV (reference sequence). CDR3 bases: TGTGCCAGCAGCCCCCATCGGCGGGAGGGCACAGATACGCAGTATTTT. It encodes CASSPHRREGTDTQYF.

This clonotype was seen at least ten times. A much larger clone differs by one base, so this may be a read error. CDR3 DNA sequence: TGTGCCAGCAGTATTCAGGGGCGGGAGACCCAGTACTTC. Protein: CASSIQGRETQYF. The gene calls are TRBV12-3 or TRBV12-4 and TRBJ2-5; D may be TRBD1 (6 bases). V was pared by 5 bases and J by 5 bases, with 12 bases between. The CDR3 has 13 residues.

Of note for this clonotype: A much more abundant neighbour one base away suggests this may be a read error. The chain combines TRBV12-3 or TRBV12-4 with TRBJ2-2, with D perhaps given as TRBD1 or TRBD2 (5 bases each). The CDR3 is made up of 14 amino acids. Here the CDR3 reads CASSLAEGTGELSF. The CDR3 nucleotides read TGTGCCAGCAGTTTAGCTGAGGGGACCGGGGAGCTGTCTTTT.

This clonotype occurred many times. The chain uses TRBV6-1 and TRBJ1-6; no firm D call. Trimming took 4 bases from V and 4 from J, leaving 5 bases between them. Germline V CDR1 and CDR2: MNHNS, SASEGT. The CDR3 totals 13 residues. Here the CDR3 DNA reads TGTGCCAGCAGTGTGGAATATAATTCACCCCTCCACTTT. Its protein is CASSVEYNSPLHF.

This clonotype was observed many times. The rearrangement joins TRBV10-3 to TRBJ2-5, with 10 bases that match TRBD2. The V and J ends lost 5 bases and 5 bases, in that order; junction bases with no gene match: 11. CDR3 length equals 16 residues. Germline lookup yields CDR1 ENHRY and CDR2 SYGVKD. This chain's CDR3 is CAISPSSGGSSETQYF. CDR3 in DNA: TGTGCCATCAGTCCTAGTAGCGGGGGGAGTTCGGAGACCCAGTACTTC.

This clonotype was counted ten times or more. This sequence joins TRBV11-3 and TRBJ1-1; 7 nucleotides agree with TRBD1. The CDR3 contains 14 residues. Germline V CDR1 and CDR2: SGHNT, YENEEA. The junction had 3 bases not matched to a gene; V was cut back by 5 bases and J by 0 bases. CDR3 DNA: TGTGCCAGCAGCACACAGGGGTTGAACACTGAAGCTTTCTTT. This codes for CASSTQGLNTEAFF.

This clonotype was detected ten times or more. This sequence joins TRBV6-1 and TRBJ1-5; 7 bases map to TRBD1. CDR1 is MNHNS, CDR2 SASEGT, per germline. This CDR3 contains 15 residues. Trimming took 2 bases from V and 6 from J; bases not matched to a gene: 7. CDR3 coding DNA: TGTGCCAGCAGTGAATTTACAGGGGTTGGTCAGCCCCAGCATTTT. This gives the protein CASSEFTGVGQPQHF.

This clonotype was observed a few times. The rearrangement uses TRBV11-2 and TRBJ2-5, with 10 nucleotides matching TRBD1. The J segment lost 5 bases and the V segment lost 5 bases, leaving 8 bases of the junction unmatched. Germline CDR1 and CDR2: SGHAT and FQNNGV. This CDR3 is 15 amino acids long. The CDR3 spells CASSAGTGVWETQYF. CDR3 bases: TGTGCCAGCAGCGCGGGGACAGGGGTATGGGAGACCCAGTACTTC.

There are many counts of this clonotype. The CDR3: CASSLVQGMNTEAFF. The CDR3 DNA reads TGTGCCAGCAGTTTAGTTCAGGGCATGAACACTGAAGCTTTCTTT. The chain has TRBV12-3 or TRBV12-4 and TRBJ1-1, with a possible D match to TRBD1 (5 bases). V lost 1 base and J lost 0, with 9 bases in between. This CDR3 is built from 15 residues.

A few counts support this clonotype. V usage is TRBV29-1 and J usage is TRBJ1-3; D is unclear. CDR1 SQVTM and CDR2 ANQGSEA come from the germline V gene. The CDR3 totals 16 residues. The germline V and J ends were trimmed by 5 bases and 4 bases, with 21 bases remaining between them. The CDR3 spells CSVPLQEGAEGNTIYF. CDR3 coding DNA: TGCAGCGTTCCCCTCCAAGAGGGCGCGGAAGGAAACACCATATATTTT.

This clonotype came up many times. The chain employs TRBV28 and TRBJ2-5, with 11 positions matching TRBD2. V dropped 4 bases and J dropped 5; count of bases not matched to a gene: 12. Germline lookup yields CDR1 MDHEN and CDR2 SYDVKM. CDR3 size: 17 residues. CDR3 coding DNA: TGTGCCAGCAGTTCCAATAGCGGGGGGGCCCTACGGGAGACCCAGTACTTC. It codes for CASSSNSGGALRETQYF.

This clonotype was seen a handful of times. The rearrangement joins TRBV11-2 to TRBJ1-1; 7 bases map to TRBD1. After removal of 5 bases from V and 8 bases from J, the junction contained 8 bases not matched to a gene. The CDR3 consists of 13 residues. Germline assignment: CDR1 SGHAT and CDR2 FQNNGV. CDR3 nucleotides: TGTGCCAGCAGCCAGGACAGGCTCGCGGAAGCTTTCTTT. This encodes CASSQDRLAEAFF.

This clonotype was detected ten times or more. The chain employs TRBV12-5 and TRBJ1-2; 9 bases agree with TRBD1. V gave up 4 bases and J gave up 3 bases; unmatched junction bases: 6. The CDR3 runs 15 residues. The germline gives CDR1 LGHNT, CDR2 FRNRAP. The DNA of the CDR3 is TGTGCTAGTGGTTCAGGGACAGGGAGCTACTATGGCTACACCTTC. This gives the protein CASGSGTGSYYGYTF.

The rearrangement links TRBV14 to TRBJ1-2, with 7 bases matching TRBD1. The CDR3 runs 14 residues. Germline V gene sequence: CDR1 SGHDN, CDR2 FVKESK. The junction had 5 bases not matched to a gene; V was cut back by 2 bases and J by 5 bases. CDR3 in amino acids: CASSQQGDGYGYTF. The CDR3 nucleotides are TGTGCCAGCAGCCAACAGGGGGACGGATATGGCTACACCTTC.

This clonotype has ten or more counts. This chain uses TRBV19 with TRBJ1-1; D unresolved. The ends were cut back, 3 bases at V and 1 base at J, with 21 bases in the middle. The CDR3 contains 18 residues. The germline V gene has CDR1 LNHDA and CDR2 SQIVND (reference sequence). In DNA form, the CDR3 reads TGTGCCAGTAGTATTCGATACCGAGGGCAGCCCAAGAACACTGAAGCTTTCTTT. The encoded protein is CASSIRYRGQPKNTEAFF.

This clonotype was counted many times. The chain couples TRBV28 to TRBJ1-1; D is ambiguous. V dropped 6 bases and J dropped 3 bases, with 8 bases sitting between them. This CDR3 spans 12 amino acids. In germline, CDR1 is MDHEN, CDR2 SYDVKM. CDR3 sequence reads: CASSSPYTEAFF. CDR3 DNA sequence: TGTGCCAGCAGCTCCCCGTACACTGAAGCTTTCTTT.

V and J are TRBV20-1 and TRBJ1-2; 9 bases line up with TRBD1. Germline CDR1 reads DFQATT; CDR2 reads SNEGSKA (reference sequence). The CDR3 has 13 amino acids. The CDR3 nucleotides are TGCAGCCTCCTGACAGGGGGAAGTCGCGGCTACACCTTC. Its translation: CSLLTGGSRGYTF.

This clonotype was seen many times. The V and J genes are TRBV19 and TRBJ2-2; 10 bases fit TRBD2. The CDR3 runs 19 residues. The V segment lost 7 bases and the J segment 0 bases; nucleotides outside the gene matches: 14. Germline CDR1 is LNHDA and CDR2 is SQIVND (reference sequence). The CDR3 sequence is CASKNVRTSGLTNTGELFF. The DNA of the CDR3 is TGTGCCAGTAAGAATGTTAGGACTAGCGGATTAACGAACACCGGGGAGCTGTTTTTT.

The chain employs TRBV5-1 and TRBJ2-2, with 13 bases identical to TRBD2. The trim removed 4 bases at V and 4 bases at J, leaving 4 bases unmatched. The CDR3 is 16 amino acids. Germline-derived CDR1 and CDR2 are SGHRS and YFSETQ. The CDR3 nucleotides read TGCGCCAGCAGCCCGGGACTAGCGGGGACCACCGGGGAGCTGTTTTTT. Translation: CASSPGLAGTTGELFF. The complete variable domain, with remaining parts taken from reference TRBV5-1 and TRBJ2-2, reads KAGVTQTPRYLIKTRGQQVTLSCSPISGHRSVSWYQQTPGQGLQFLFEYFSETQRNKGNFPGRFSGRQFSNSRSEMNVSTLELGDSALYLCASSPGLAGTTGELFFGEGSRLTVL.

In this sample, this clonotype turned up many times. The V gene is TRBV7-2, the J gene TRBJ2-4; maybe TRBD2 (5 bases). V lost 2 bases, J lost 8 bases, and 13 bases lay in between. Germline CDR1 reads SGHTA; CDR2 reads FQGNSA. The CDR3 consists of 14 residues. CDR3 protein: CASSLRRVGDIQYF. The CDR3 coding sequence is TGTGCCAGCAGCTTACGACGGGTGGGAGACATTCAGTACTTC.

In its sample, this clonotype was seen many times. The rearrangement joins TRBV28 to TRBJ2-5, with a tentative D call TRBD1 (6 bases). Germline values: CDR1 MDHEN, CDR2 SYDVKM. Trimming shortened V by 2 bases and J by 2 bases, and 9 bases separated the two germline ends. CDR3 size: 14 residues. CDR3 residues: CASSLGTMQETQYF. The DNA of the CDR3 is TGTGCCAGCAGTTTAGGGACAATGCAAGAGACCCAGTACTTC.

The chain recombines TRBV27 with TRBJ2-7; 8 nucleotides match TRBD1. Germline V CDR1 and CDR2: MNHEY, SMNVEV (reference sequence). This CDR3 contains 14 residues. J was trimmed by 3 bases and V by 5 bases; bases with no gene match: 6. This CDR3 is CASSPAGTGYEQYF. CDR3 nucleotides: TGTGCCAGCAGTCCCGCCGGGACAGGCTACGAGCAGTACTTC.